The 10 T cell receptor beta chains presented below share a single source sample, sequenced in a study of T cell responses to AZD1222 COVID-19 vaccine. Method: immunoSEQ multiplex PCR; TCRdb's copy keeps in-frame clones and lacks some. The repertoire has approximately 110,000 clones, 90% to 95% of them found once; the top ten carry around 7%. Sequenced material: peripheral blood, taken on day 0 of AZD1222 vaccination. These TCRs come from an adult in good health.

This clone showed up just once. The rearrangement links TRBV15 to TRBJ1-1, with D uncertain. The CDR3 has 17 residues. Germline V gene sequence: CDR1 LNHNV, CDR2 YYDKDF (reference sequence). V was clipped by 1 base and J by 1 base, with 16 bases between them. The CDR3 loop is CATSRVSTWKGNTEAFF. CDR3 nucleotides: TGTGCCACCAGCAGAGTTAGCACTTGGAAAGGGAACACTGAAGCTTTCTTT.

V usage is TRBV5-6 and J usage is TRBJ1-4; 7 bases fit TRBD1. The CDR3 consists of 15 residues. The J segment lost 6 bases and the V segment lost 4 bases, leaving 9 bases of the junction unmatched. Germline V lookup: CDR1 SGHDT, CDR2 YYEEEE. The DNA for the CDR3 is TGTGCCAGCAGCAAGTCCCCGACAGGGCATGAAAAACTGTTTTTT. Its translation is CASSKSPTGHEKLFF.

The chain combines TRBV4-2 with TRBJ2-1, with D perhaps matching TRBD1 or TRBD2 (5 bases each). Germline assignment: CDR1 LGHNA and CDR2 YNFKEQ. The germline V and J ends were trimmed by 1 base and 6 bases, with 7 bases remaining between them. The CDR3 covers 13 residues. CDR3 sequence reads: CASSQGDANEQFF. The CDR3 region has the DNA TGTGCCAGCAGCCAAGGGGACGCCAATGAGCAGTTCTTC.

V and J are TRBV6-2 or TRBV6-3 and TRBJ1-5; TRBD1 matches 9 bases. The trim removed 6 bases at V and 0 bases at J, leaving 9 bases unmatched. In germline, CDR1 is MNHEY, CDR2 SVGEGT. The CDR3 has 17 residues. CDR3 nucleotides: TGTGCCAGCAGCTGGGACAGGGCCGCATATAGCAATCAGCCCCAGCATTTT. Encoded protein: CASSWDRAAYSNQPQHF.

This clone was detected only once. The CDR3 region is CASNPGVVGSGYTEAFF. The CDR3 DNA follows: TGTGCCAGCAACCCCGGCGTGGTAGGGTCCGGGTACACTGAAGCTTTCTTT. The V gene is TRBV7-9, the J gene TRBJ1-1; D gene uncertain. The CDR3 spans 17 residues. Trimming pared 7 bases from V and 3 bases from J, leaving 24 bases between. The germline V gene has CDR1 SEHNR and CDR2 FQNEAQ (reference sequence).

The gene calls are TRBV10-1 and TRBJ2-7, with 7 bases identical to TRBD2. In germline, CDR1 is WNHNN, CDR2 SYGVQD (reference sequence). The CDR3 extends over 13 amino acids. After removal of 2 bases from V and 3 bases from J, the junction contained 1 base not matched to a gene. This chain's CDR3 is CASSESGVYEQYF. Here the CDR3 DNA reads TGCGCCAGCAGTGAGAGCGGGGTCTACGAGCAGTACTTC.

This chain links TRBV15 with TRBJ1-4; a possible D gene is TRBD1 (6 bases). V gave up 0 bases and J gave up 4 bases, with 12 bases separating them. Per the germline V gene, CDR1 is LNHNV and CDR2 is YYDKDF (reference sequence). The CDR3 totals 16 residues. The CDR3 DNA follows: TGTGCCACCAGCAGAGATTCGAGGGGGGTTAATGAAAAACTGTTTTTT. Protein sequence: CATSRDSRGVNEKLFF.

The V gene is TRBV4-2, the J gene TRBJ2-7; D call uncertain. Germline V gene lookup returns CDR1 LGHNA and CDR2 YNFKEQ. This CDR3 is built from 17 residues. V was pared by 0 bases and J by 0 bases, with 15 bases between. Here the CDR3 DNA reads TGTGCCAGCAGCCAAGAAGCAGACGGTGAGAGCTCCTACGAGCAGTACTTC. As protein: CASSQEADGESSYEQYF.

This clone was detected only once. CDR3 region: CASSGQGAGSNQPQHF. The DNA of the CDR3 is TGTGCCAGCAGCGGACAGGGGGCAGGGAGCAATCAGCCCCAGCATTTT. The V gene is TRBV6-6, the J gene TRBJ1-5; 11 bases are a match to TRBD1. Germline V lookup: CDR1 MNHNY, CDR2 SVGAGI (reference sequence). V trimming: 6 bases; J trimming: 1 base; junction bases outside the gene matches: 5. CDR3 length equals 16 residues.

J is TRBJ2-1 and V is TRBV7-6; no definite D call. CDR3 length equals 12 residues. Germline V CDR1 and CDR2: SGHVS, FNYEAQ. V lost 4 bases and J 4 bases, leaving 5 bases between the germline ends. The chain's CDR3 is CASSWEYNEQFF. CDR3 sequence (DNA): TGTGCCAGCAGCTGGGAATACAATGAGCAGTTCTTC.